A selection of T cell receptor beta chains follows, all from one sample in a study of naive and memory T cell subsets. MiXCR was run by TCRdb on the UMI-ligation and nested PCR reads, yielding one entry per CDR3 protein. There are roughly 99,000 distinct CDR3 sequences in the sample; approximately 10% occur only once, and about 0.14% lies in the top ten. The sequenced sample consisted of naive CD4+ T cells from blood. The receptors originated from a human donor in good health. Both conserved end residues are part of each CDR3. Fields, in order: J gene, V gene, clone size, D gene, CDR3 DNA, CDR3 protein. D genes are given only for firm matches. The listing skips clone size in some rows; elsewhere it reads once, few, many or a size class.

>TRBJ1-5|TRBV19|-|-
TGTGCCAGTAGTATGGGGGGAGGCAGGTTCTCCAATCAGCCCCAGCATTTT
CASSMGGGRFSNQPQHF
>TRBJ1-6|TRBV20-1|few|-
TGCAGTGCTAGTCTCAGGGAGAGCTCCTATAATTCACCCCTCCACTTT
CSASLRESSYNSPLHF
>TRBJ1-4|TRBV29-1|-|TRBD1
TGCAGCGTTGTGGACAGGGCTGATGAAAAACTGTTTTTT
CSVVDRADEKLFF
>TRBJ2-7|TRBV5-1|-|TRBD1
TGCGCCAGCAGCTTGGTTGGGACAGGGGACTACGAGCAGTACTTC
CASSLVGTGDYEQYF
>TRBJ2-3|TRBV12-3/TRBV12-4|many|TRBD2
TGTGCCAGCAGCTCTAGGACTAGCGAGACAGATACGCAGTATTTT
CASSSRTSETDTQYF
>TRBJ1-1|TRBV6-2/TRBV6-3|-|-
TGTGCCAGCATGGGGAACACTGAAGCTTTCTTT
CASMGNTEAFF
>TRBJ2-2|TRBV3-1|few|-
TGTGCCAGCAGCCAAGAAGCGGGTGGCAGGTCTACCTCTGGGGAGCTGTTTTTT
CASSQEAGGRSTSGELFF
>TRBJ2-1|TRBV6-5|few|-
TGTGCCAGCAGTTACGAGACTGGGAACAATGAGCAGTTCTTC
CASSYETGNNEQFF
>TRBJ2-7|TRBV7-9|-|-
TGTGCCAGCAGCTTAGCCAACAGGGTCCCCGGGGAGCAGTACTTC
CASSLANRVPGEQYF
>TRBJ2-3|TRBV29-1|few|-
TGCAGCTCCACCAGGGGTTTGTATGTGACAGATACGCAGTATTTT
CSSTRGLYVTDTQYF
>TRBJ1-2|TRBV7-2|-|-
TGTGCCAGCAGCTTAGGGGCCACGATAAACTATGGCTACACCTTC
CASSLGATINYGYTF
>TRBJ2-2|TRBV5-6|many|TRBD2
TGTGCCAGCAGCGCCCGGATAACTAGCGGGGGAGGAACCGGGGAGCTGTTTTTT
CASSARITSGGGTGELFF
>TRBJ2-5|TRBV14|few|-
TGTGCCAGCAGCCAACAGAGGGAGACCCAGTACTTC
CASSQQRETQYF
>TRBJ1-2|TRBV20-1|many|-
TGCAGTGCTAGTTTCCAGGGTCCCAACTATGGCTACACCTTC
CSASFQGPNYGYTF
>TRBJ2-3|TRBV5-5|-|-
TGTGCCAGCAGGGAGCGTCTCACAGATACGCAGTATTTT
CASRERLTDTQYF
>TRBJ2-3|TRBV19|-|-
TGTGCCAGTAGGACCGGGACTTCAATCTTAGGGGATACGCAGTATTTT
CASRTGTSILGDTQYF
>TRBJ2-3|TRBV20-1|few|TRBD2
TGCAGTGCTAGAGGATACCTAGCGGGGAGGGTCGGAGCCGATACGCAGTATTTT
CSARGYLAGRVGADTQYF
>TRBJ2-7|TRBV9|many|-
TGTGCCAGCAGCGTAGCCTCACAGACCTACGAGCAGTACTTC
CASSVASQTYEQYF
>TRBJ2-5|TRBV11-1|many|-
TGTGCCAGCAGCTTAGAAGGAAGAGAGACCCAGTACTTC
CASSLEGRETQYF
>TRBJ2-3|TRBV20-1|-|-
TGCAGTGCCACACCAGGGGGGGGGTCAGATACGCAGTATTTT
CSATPGGGSDTQYF
>TRBJ1-1|TRBV20-1|many|-
TGCAGTGCTAGACCTATGATGAACACTGAAGCTTTCTTT
CSARPMMNTEAFF
>TRBJ1-5|TRBV12-3/TRBV12-4|many|-
TGTGCCAGCAGTAACGGACCGCAGCCCCAGCATTTT
CASSNGPQPQHF
>TRBJ1-6|TRBV11-1|few|-
TGTGCCAGCAGCGCACACAGGGACAATTCACCCCTCCACTTT
CASSAHRDNSPLHF
>TRBJ2-6|TRBV5-4|many|-
TGTGCCAGCAGCCAGCAGGGGTACTCCTCTGGGGCCAACGTCCTGACTTTC
CASSQQGYSSGANVLTF
>TRBJ2-1|TRBV20-1|-|-
TGCAGTGGCTTACATAAGGTCAATGAGCAGTTCTTC
CSGLHKVNEQFF
>TRBJ1-4|TRBV7-8|many|-
TGTGCCAGCAGCTTAGTGGGTGGGGGCATCTCGAGAAAACTGTTTTTT
CASSLVGGGISRKLFF
>TRBJ1-5|TRBV12-3/TRBV12-4|few|-
TGTGCCAGCAGTTTGTCCCTATCCGGCCAGCCCCAGCATTTT
CASSLSLSGQPQHF